Each of the 8 T cell receptor beta chains below was sequenced from the same sample in a study of T cell responses to AZD1222 COVID-19 vaccine. The data were produced by immunoSEQ multiplex PCR, yet TCRdb's version contains in-frame clones alone and is incomplete. The sample records 110,000 to 150,000 clones, more than 90% being singletons. The sequences come from peripheral blood, collected on day 0 of AZD1222 vaccination. These TCRs come from an adult in good health.

The V and J genes are TRBV7-9 and TRBJ2-7; 7 nucleotides match TRBD1. The V segment lost 7 bases and the J segment 3 bases; nucleotides outside the gene matches: 9. Germline values: CDR1 SEHNR, CDR2 FQNEAQ (reference sequence). The CDR3 sequence is 14 residues long. The CDR3 region has the DNA TGTGCCAGCATTCGGACAGGAGGTGACTACGAGCAGTACTTC. Translation: CASIRTGGDYEQYF.

For this clone: The sample holds other DNA sequences that translate to the same CDR3. The rearrangement links TRBV4-1 to TRBJ1-1; D uncertain. This CDR3 region has 13 residues. Germline CDR1 MGHRA, CDR2 YSYEKL. V was pared by 4 bases and J by 0 bases, with 6 bases between. The CDR3 protein is CASSPRVNTEAFF. DNA for the CDR3: TGCGCCAGCAGCCCTAGAGTGAACACTGAAGCTTTCTTT.

This clone was seen once. The genes are TRBV6-5 and TRBJ1-2; D gene ambiguous. The CDR3 has 14 residues. V was pared by 2 bases and J by 9 bases, with 16 bases between. CDR1 is MNHEY, CDR2 SVGAGI, per germline. This CDR3 reads CASSYLGSGISYTF. CDR3 coding DNA: TGTGCCAGCAGTTACCTTGGCTCGGGGATAAGCTACACCTTC.

The chain joins TRBV2 to TRBJ2-4; D remains unclear. Germline V gene lookup returns CDR1 SNHLY and CDR2 FYNNEI. Trimming pared 2 bases from V and 2 bases from J, leaving 13 bases between. The CDR3 has 16 residues. DNA of the CDR3: TGTGCCAGCAGTGAACTACGGGTTCCGTCCAAAAACATTCAGTACTTC. As protein: CASSELRVPSKNIQYF.

Remarks on this clone: Sequence at one end of the junction differs from germline and may be a read error. The chain couples TRBV7-9 to TRBJ1-2, with TRBD1 matching over 8 bases. Per germline, CDR1 SEHNR and CDR2 FQNEAQ (reference sequence). CDR3 length: 14 residues. In DNA form, the CDR3 reads TGTGCCAGCAGCAAAACGACAGGGGTATATGCCTACACCTTC. It is translated as CASSKTTGVYAYTF.

CDR3 region: CASSIRLGPGAGPTYNEQFF. The DNA for the CDR3 is TGTGCCAGTAGTATAAGATTGGGTCCGGGGGCGGGACCGACCTACAATGAGCAGTTCTTC. The rearrangement uses TRBV19 and TRBJ2-1; the D gene could be TRBD1 or TRBD2 (6 bases each). V lost 2 bases and J lost 2, with 25 bases in between. CDR3 length: 20 residues. CDR1 LNHDA and CDR2 SQIVND come from the germline V gene (reference sequence).

The chain couples TRBV7-2 to TRBJ1-3; D is uncertain. CDR1 and CDR2 (germline): SGHTA, FQGNSA. CDR3 length: 15 residues. Trimming removed 5 bases at V and 1 base at J, with 12 bases between. The CDR3 loop reads CASSPRDSSGNTIYF. The CDR3 DNA reads as TGTGCCAGCAGCCCACGAGACTCTTCTGGAAACACCATATATTTT.

This chain uses TRBV5-1 with TRBJ1-2; D gene ambiguous. This CDR3 comprises 13 residues. The V gene lost 0 bases and the J gene lost 2 bases, with 5 bases spanning the gap. In germline, CDR1 is SGHRS, CDR2 YFSETQ. CDR3 in amino acids: CASSLATNYGYTF. Written as DNA, the CDR3 is TGCGCCAGCAGCTTGGCTACAAACTATGGCTACACCTTC.